Detailed here is one T cell receptor (beta chain). The junction does not match germline at one end; this may be a read error. The V gene's germline CDR1 is ENHRY and CDR2 SYGVKD. This CDR3 is 15 amino acids long. Amplifying from RNA transcripts, the study obtained TCR beta CDR3 regions. First-round RT-PCR used HTBI primers; second-round multiplex PCR followed. TCRdb re-called the multiplex PCR reads through MiXCR, storing one row per CDR3 protein. The sample contains 560,000 or so distinct CDR3 sequences, 35% to 40% of which appear only once. The record originates from a study of Graves' ophthalmopathy and Graves' hyperthyroidism.

The chain has TRBV10-3 and TRBJ2-7, with 7 positions matching TRBD2. This clonotype originated in an adult man with Graves' hyperthyroidism. The specimen sequenced was peripheral blood or thyroid tissue (not recorded which). For the CDR3, the DNA is TGTGCCAGCAGTTCGACCCAGGCGGGAGCCTACGAGCAGTACTTC. The encoded protein is CASSSTQAGAYEQYF.